This TCR beta chain was identified during a study of T cell responses to AZD1222 COVID-19 vaccine (dated by TCRdb to about 2021). Context from the whole study: TCR sequencing covered about 230 trial participants: 200 to 220 given two doses of AZD1222 and 26 given two doses of MenACWY control vaccine. Trial participants were enrolled by age into subgroups of 18-55, 56-69 and 70-plus years, and roughly 160, 29 and 62 TCR-sequenced participants, respectively, were included in these subgroups. General conclusions and limits of the study: Participants were mostly white British, with more females than males. The authors suggested clonal diversity may have been underestimated. After two AZD1222 doses, spike-specific TCR breadth and depth were significantly higher than at day 0 and than in MenACWY recipients. Because no day 14 peak-response samples were available, repertoires were characterized only after the peak T cell response. Reportedly, close to half of the unique spike-specific TCRs recognized epitopes lying outside the regions that are mutated in the B.1.351 and B.1.1.7 variants. Vaccine-associated CD4 TCRs spanned the whole spike protein, with dominant responses in regions 160-218 and 743-854. Only five to seven AZD1222 recipients were SARS-CoV-2 seropositive at baseline, limiting conclusions about previously exposed vaccinees. In the small 56-69-year group, the increase in depth fell short of significance, most likely because of low power.

A note on this clone: This receptor's antigen is unknown. Base quality data are lacking; no much larger clone is found one base away.

CDR1 and CDR2 (MRHNA, SNTAGT) derive from the germline V gene. From the cysteine through the phenylalanine, the CDR3 covers 14 amino acids. The only DNA kept is the CDR3, 42 bases in frame from the first base. Clipping removes 6 bases from V and 5 bases from J, with 7 as the unmatched junction base count. According to the study, the label for this sample's time point signals: about 28 days (+/-7) after the second vaccine dose. AZD1222 recipients given second doses at about 4 weeks or at about 12 weeks were pooled, since spike-specific TCR depth and breadth were not found to differ between the two schedules. Vaccinee samples were obtained from the UK trials COV001 and COV002, which included a single-blind randomized controlled phase 2/3 trial of AZD1222 (ChAdOx1 nCoV-19) in healthy adults. For TCRbeta chain sequencing, PBMC samples from trial participants were taken at day 0 and at day 28 after the second dose.

The CDR3 regions of human TCRbeta chains were analyzed by immunosequencing. As for the original processing: TCRs in the repertoires were matched against a reference library of SARS-CoV-2-specific TCRs that had been generated with the MIRA antigen-specificity platform. Breadth meant the fraction of unique TCRs that were SARS-CoV-2-associated, whereas depth meant the fraction of total T cells that were SARS-CoV-2-associated. Using the MIRA data, each spike-specific TCR was assigned both to the spike region to which the TCR was reactive and to a CD4 or CD8 class. Log10-transformed breadth and depth values were compared by one-way ANOVA with Sidak's multiple comparisons tests. TCRdb took this table from immuneACCESS and kept in-frame rearrangements with V and J called. Such tables lack part of the clones; where checked against another copy, unresolved V genes explain under half of the gap, and the rest is unexplained. V and J calls and clone size are copied from that table; D and trimming were computed from the DNA. Counted in this sample were fewer than 85,000 clones; roughly 84% of them appeared once. The ten top clones hold roughly a sixth of the sample.

Sample: peripheral blood, taken 28 days after the second AZD1222 dose. The receptor comes from an adult who received the AZD1222 COVID-19 vaccine. The V and J genes are TRBV6-4 and TRBJ2-3; the junction holds 8 bases that match TRBD2. The CDR3 loop reads CASSPRGGEDTQYF. The nucleotide sequence is TGTGCCAGCAGCCCTCGGGGGGGCGAAGATACGCAGTATTTT.